This TCR beta chain was sequenced for a study of cytomegalovirus exposure and HLA in healthy donors. Study outcomes and limitations: Later work found that TCR association rates differed between HLA loci; DRB1 had the most and HLA-C the fewest. An observed cluster of highly shared sequence variants was recorded as a likely sequencing artifact.

All the people who gave samples were healthy bone marrow donors. A remark on this clone: Its antigen is not known.

The PCR contained 60 Vbeta and 13 Jbeta primers. The data were produced by immunoSEQ multiplex PCR, yet TCRdb's version contains in-frame clones alone and is incomplete. Among under 95,000 clones, around four fifths were seen once, and the ten largest hold roughly 2%. There are 14 residues in the CDR3. The V gene end was trimmed by 4 bases and the J gene end by 0 bases; junction bases not matched to a gene: 2. The germline V gene has CDR1 SGHTA and CDR2 FQGNSA. Sequencing was done on a sample of PBMCs. This clonotype was obtained from a boy aged 5-17 years in good health and CMV-seronegative. The V and J genes are TRBV7-2 and TRBJ2-7; 8 bases align to TRBD2. Written as DNA, the CDR3 is TGTGCCAGCAGCTGGACTAGCAGCTCCTACGAGCAGTACTTC. Residues: CASSWTSSSYEQYF.